This T cell receptor beta chain was documented in a study of T-cell reconstitution after alpha-beta-depleted transplantation in children. Overall study results and limits: T-cell counts and diversity at one year post-transplant came mainly from newly produced T cells. Approximately two months post-transplant, alpha-beta T cells reportedly originated from several hundred expanded graft clones.

This clonotype was detected many times. Its antigen is not identified. Preparing the TCRbeta library involved the use of unique molecular identifiers. TCRdb re-called the PCR reads through MiXCR, storing one row per CDR3 protein. This sample has under 35,000 distinct CDR3 sequences; about 6.3% occur once, and the top ten carry around 7%. In germline, CDR1 is PRHDT, CDR2 FYEKMQ (reference sequence). The CDR3 length is 14 residues. V was cut by 3 bases and J by 0 bases, with 8 bases left in between. Material: PBMCs, mostly from graft donor cells, obtained 180 days after TCRalphabeta/CD19-depleted stem cell transplant. The gene calls are TRBV13 and TRBJ1-1, with D tentatively TRBD1 (5 bases). The source is a male patient under 18 who had a stem cell transplant for acute myeloid leukemia, so the T cells may come from the graft donor. DNA for the CDR3: TGTGCCAGCAGCTTCGGGACGATGAACACTGAAGCTTTCTTT. Translated, it gives CASSFGTMNTEAFF.